The clone carrying this T cell receptor beta chain was seen just once. Its matching antigen is unknown. The V and J ends lost 4 bases and 1 base respectively, with 8 bases between them. The germline V gene has CDR1 KGHDR and CDR2 SFDVKD. This CDR3 has 14 residues. These data are taken from a study of CD8+CD57+ T cells in acquired aplastic anemia. Study information: Sorted CD4+ and CD8+ cells gave a mean 3.2 ug DNA, range roughly 0.19 to 30 ug.

Study-wide points: Patients and controls had in common 25 to 30 CD8+ CDR3 sequences.

TCR beta VDJ and CDR3 profiles were obtained from a genomic DNA template. Each CDR3 protein is one row after TCRdb ran MiXCR on the reads. The sample has roughly 220,000 distinct CDR3 sequences, roughly two thirds seen once. Patients selected for sequencing had displayed CD8+CD57+ cell expansion by flow cytometry. There were no patients without severe acquired aplastic anemia. Blood came from patients not yet given any therapy. This receptor was obtained from a human donor with aplastic anemia. Sequencing was done on a sample of sorted CD4+, CD8+, or CD8+CD57+ T cells (not recorded which) from PBMCs. The rearrangement joins TRBV24-1 to TRBJ2-3; the D gene is possibly TRBD1 (5 bases). CDR3 sequence (DNA): TGTGCCACCAGTGACCCCAGGGGCACAGATACGCAGTATTTT. This sequence encodes CATSDPRGTDTQYF.